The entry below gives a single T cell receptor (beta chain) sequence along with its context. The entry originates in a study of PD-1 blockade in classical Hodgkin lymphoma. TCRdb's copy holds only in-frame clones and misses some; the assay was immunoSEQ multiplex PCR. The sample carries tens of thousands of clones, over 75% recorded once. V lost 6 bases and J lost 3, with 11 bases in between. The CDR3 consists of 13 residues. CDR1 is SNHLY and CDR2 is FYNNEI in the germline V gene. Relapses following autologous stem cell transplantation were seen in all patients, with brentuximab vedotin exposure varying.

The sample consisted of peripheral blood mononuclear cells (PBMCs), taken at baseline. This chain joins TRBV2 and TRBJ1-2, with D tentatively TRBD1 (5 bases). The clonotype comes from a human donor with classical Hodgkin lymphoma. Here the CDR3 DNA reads TGTGCCAGCAGGGGTTGGGGGTACTATGGCTACACCTTC. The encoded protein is CASRGWGYYGYTF. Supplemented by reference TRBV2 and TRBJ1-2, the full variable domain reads EPEVTQTPSHQVTQMGQEVILRCVPISNHLYFYWYRQILGQKVEFLVSFYNNEISEKSEIFDDQFSVERPDGSNFTLKIRSTKLEDSAMYFCASRGWGYYGYTFGSGTRLTVV.